A selection of T cell receptor beta chains follows, all from one sample in a study of graft-versus-host responses after intestinal transplantation. The antigens these receptors bind are not known. The data were produced by immunoSEQ multiplex PCR, yet TCRdb's version contains in-frame clones alone and is incomplete. The table includes about 100,000 clones, about 90% detected once. Here the sequenced sample was unstimulated CD4+ T cells sorted from spleen or lymph node cells, taken before transplant. These receptors were collected from a human donor who was the organ donor for an intestinal transplant. Each CDR3 is given with its conserved first and last residue. The order of the fields is D gene, clone size, V gene, J gene, CDR3 protein, CDR3 DNA. The D gene is left open where the match is weak. Size is omitted from some rows. Given values are once, few, many or a class for expanded clones.

D: -; size: few; V: TRBV9; J: TRBJ2-3; CDR3: CASSVLSRTDTQYF; DNA: TGTGCCAGCAGCGTCTTAAGCCGCACAGATACGCAGTATTTT
D: -; size: -; V: TRBV18; J: TRBJ1-1; CDR3: CASSLGHLNTEAFF; DNA: TGTGCCAGCTCACTCGGACACCTTAACACTGAAGCTTTCTTT
D: -; size: -; V: TRBV19; J: TRBJ2-7; CDR3: CASMDPGATYEQYF; DNA: TGTGCCAGTATGGACCCAGGGGCCACCTACGAGCAGTACTTC
D: -; size: -; V: TRBV5-4; J: TRBJ1-2; CDR3: CASSLDSGGYGYTF; DNA: TGTGCCAGCAGCTTGGATTCGGGGGGCTATGGCTACACCTTC
D: -; size: -; V: TRBV27; J: TRBJ2-1; CDR3: CGRATIPNEQFF; DNA: TGTGGCCGGGCGACAATTCCAAATGAGCAGTTCTTC
D: -; size: -; V: TRBV28; J: TRBJ1-5; CDR3: CASSYWTVISLERKPQHF; DNA: TGTGCCAGCAGCTACTGGACAGTAATCAGCCTGGAGCGCAAGCCCCAGCATTTT
D: TRBD2; size: -; V: TRBV10-3; J: TRBJ2-2; CDR3: CAISPLAGGPGELFF; DNA: TGTGCCATCAGTCCTCTAGCGGGGGGGCCCGGGGAGCTGTTTTTT
D: -; size: -; V: TRBV14; J: TRBJ1-6; CDR3: CASSRQSSYNSPLHF; DNA: TGTGCCAGCAGCCGCCAGAGCTCCTATAATTCACCCCTCCACTTT
D: -; size: -; V: TRBV15; J: TRBJ2-1; CDR3: CATSRERWSQYNEQFF; DNA: TGTGCCACCAGCAGAGAACGTTGGAGCCAATACAATGAGCAGTTCTTC
D: TRBD2; size: -; V: TRBV4-2; J: TRBJ2-5; CDR3: CASSQGVGLAQETQYF; DNA: TGTGCCAGCAGCCAAGGGGTCGGACTAGCCCAAGAGACCCAGTACTTC
D: -; size: -; V: TRBV5-6; J: TRBJ1-2; CDR3: CASSDRGAGGRYGYTF; DNA: TGTGCCAGCAGCGACCGAGGCGCAGGAGGCCGATATGGCTACACCTTC
D: TRBD1; size: -; V: TRBV30; J: TRBJ2-5; CDR3: CAWSRSRGLETQYF; DNA: TGTGCCTGGAGTCGAAGCAGGGGGCTGGAGACCCAGTACTTC
D: -; size: -; V: TRBV4-1; J: TRBJ1-1; CDR3: CASSQGRARTNTEAFF; DNA: TGCGCCAGCAGCCAAGGACGCGCTCGGACGAACACTGAAGCTTTCTTT
D: TRBD1; size: -; V: TRBV4-1; J: TRBJ1-5; CDR3: CASSPAGQGNQPQHF; DNA: TGCGCCAGCAGCCCCGCGGGACAGGGCAATCAGCCCCAGCATTTT
D: TRBD1; size: -; V: TRBV28; J: TRBJ1-1; CDR3: CASSRGMNTEAFF; DNA: TGTGCCAGCAGCAGGGGGATGAACACTGAAGCTTTCTTT
D: -; size: -; V: TRBV10-3; J: TRBJ1-6; CDR3: CAIRDTMNSPLHF; DNA: TGTGCCATAAGGGACACGATGAATTCACCCCTCCACTTT
D: TRBD1; size: -; V: TRBV30; J: TRBJ2-1; CDR3: CAWRLDRGRLQFF; DNA: TGTGCCTGGAGACTGGACAGGGGGCGCCTTCAGTTCTTC
D: -; size: -; V: TRBV4-2; J: TRBJ2-3; CDR3: CASSKTRGVGDTQYF; DNA: TGTGCCAGCAGCAAGACCAGGGGTGTCGGAGATACGCAGTATTTT
D: TRBD1; size: -; V: TRBV7-9; J: TRBJ1-6; CDR3: CASSSDEAGGNSPLHF; DNA: TGTGCCAGCAGCTCGGACGAAGCAGGGGGGAATTCACCCCTCCACTTT
D: -; size: -; V: TRBV6-5; J: TRBJ1-2; CDR3: CASSLAGDGYTF; DNA: TGTGCCAGCAGCCTGGCAGGGGATGGCTACACCTTC
D: -; size: -; V: TRBV6-1; J: TRBJ2-5; CDR3: CASRPQGVWGTQYF; DNA: TGTGCCAGCAGGCCACAGGGAGTTTGGGGGACCCAGTACTTC
D: -; size: -; V: TRBV7-3; J: TRBJ2-2; CDR3: CASSFQGGTTGELFF; DNA: TGTGCCAGCAGCTTTCAAGGGGGTACCACCGGGGAGCTGTTTTTT